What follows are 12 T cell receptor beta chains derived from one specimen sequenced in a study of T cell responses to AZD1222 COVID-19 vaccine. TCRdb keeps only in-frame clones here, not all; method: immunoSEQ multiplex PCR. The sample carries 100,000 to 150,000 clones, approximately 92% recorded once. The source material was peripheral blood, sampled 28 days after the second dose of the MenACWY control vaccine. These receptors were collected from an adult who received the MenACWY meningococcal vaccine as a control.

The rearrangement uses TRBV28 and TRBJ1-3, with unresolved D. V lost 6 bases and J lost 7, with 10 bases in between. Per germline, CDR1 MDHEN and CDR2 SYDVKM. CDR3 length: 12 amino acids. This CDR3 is CASSPGRNTIYF. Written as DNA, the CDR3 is TGTGCCAGCAGCCCTGGGAGGAACACCATATATTTT.

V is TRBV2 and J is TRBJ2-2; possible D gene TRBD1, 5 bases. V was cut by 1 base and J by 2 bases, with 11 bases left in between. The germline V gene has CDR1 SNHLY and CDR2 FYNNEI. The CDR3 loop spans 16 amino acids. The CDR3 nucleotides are TGTGCCAGCAGTGAAGTCCCAGGGCCAAACACCGGGGAGCTGTTTTTT. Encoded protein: CASSEVPGPNTGELFF.

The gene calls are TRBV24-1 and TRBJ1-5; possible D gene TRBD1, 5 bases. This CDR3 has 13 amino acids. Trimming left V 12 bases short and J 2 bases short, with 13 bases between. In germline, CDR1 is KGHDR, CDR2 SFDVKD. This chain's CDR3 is CAPIQGGNQPQHF. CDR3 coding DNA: TGTGCCCCCATTCAGGGTGGCAATCAGCCCCAGCATTTT.

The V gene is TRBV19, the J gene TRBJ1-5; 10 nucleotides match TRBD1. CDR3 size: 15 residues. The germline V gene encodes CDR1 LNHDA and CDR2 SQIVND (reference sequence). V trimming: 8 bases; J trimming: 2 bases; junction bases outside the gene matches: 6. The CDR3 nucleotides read TGTGCCAGTCTGCGTGGGACAGGGGGCAATCAGCCCCAGCATTTT. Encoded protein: CASLRGTGGNQPQHF.

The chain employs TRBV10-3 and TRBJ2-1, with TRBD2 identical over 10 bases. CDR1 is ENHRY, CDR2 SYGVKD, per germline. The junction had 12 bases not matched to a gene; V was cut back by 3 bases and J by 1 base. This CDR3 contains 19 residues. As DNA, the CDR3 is TGTGCCATCAGTGACCTGAGAGCGGGGGGGCCAGGTTCCTACAATGAGCAGTTCTTC. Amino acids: CAISDLRAGGPGSYNEQFF.

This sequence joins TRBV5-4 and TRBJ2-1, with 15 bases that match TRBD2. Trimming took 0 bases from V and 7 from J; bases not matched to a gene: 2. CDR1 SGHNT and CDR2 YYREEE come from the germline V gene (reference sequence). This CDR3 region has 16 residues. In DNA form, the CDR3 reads TGTGCCAGCAGCTTGGGGGGACTAGCGGGAGGTAATGAGCAGTTCTTC. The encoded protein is CASSLGGLAGGNEQFF.

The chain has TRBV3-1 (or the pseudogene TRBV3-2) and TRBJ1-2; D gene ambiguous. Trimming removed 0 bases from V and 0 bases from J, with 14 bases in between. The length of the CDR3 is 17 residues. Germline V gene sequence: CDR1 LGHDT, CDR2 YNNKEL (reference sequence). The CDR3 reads CASSQEGSGRANYGYTF. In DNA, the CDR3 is TGTGCCAGCAGCCAAGAAGGGTCTGGGAGAGCTAACTATGGCTACACCTTC.

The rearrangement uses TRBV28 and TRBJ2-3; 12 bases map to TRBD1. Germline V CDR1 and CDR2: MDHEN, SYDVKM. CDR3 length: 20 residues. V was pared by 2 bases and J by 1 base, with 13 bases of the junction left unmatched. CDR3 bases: TGTGCCAGCAGTTTAGTCGGTTTGCGGGACAGGGGGCGCGGCACAGATACGCAGTATTTT. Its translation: CASSLVGLRDRGRGTDTQYF.

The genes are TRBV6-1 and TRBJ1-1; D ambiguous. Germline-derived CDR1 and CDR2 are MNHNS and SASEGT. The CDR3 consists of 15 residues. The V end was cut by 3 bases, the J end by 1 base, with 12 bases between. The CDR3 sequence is CASSDPSFGNTEAFF. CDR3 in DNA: TGTGCCAGCAGTGATCCCAGCTTCGGGAACACTGAAGCTTTCTTT.

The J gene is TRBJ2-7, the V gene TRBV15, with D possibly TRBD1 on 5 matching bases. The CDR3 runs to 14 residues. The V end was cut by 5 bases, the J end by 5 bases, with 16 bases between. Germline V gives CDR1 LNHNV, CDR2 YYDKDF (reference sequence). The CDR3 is CATSETRIGDEQYF. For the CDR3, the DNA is TGTGCCACCAGCGAGACACGGATAGGGGACGAGCAGTACTTC.

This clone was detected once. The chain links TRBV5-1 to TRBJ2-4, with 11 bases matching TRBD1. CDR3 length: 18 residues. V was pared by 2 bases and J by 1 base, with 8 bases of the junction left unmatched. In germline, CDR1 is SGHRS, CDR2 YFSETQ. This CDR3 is CASSLRTGGAVAKNIQYF. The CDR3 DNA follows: TGCGCCAGCAGCTTACGGACAGGGGGCGCGGTGGCCAAAAACATTCAGTACTTC.

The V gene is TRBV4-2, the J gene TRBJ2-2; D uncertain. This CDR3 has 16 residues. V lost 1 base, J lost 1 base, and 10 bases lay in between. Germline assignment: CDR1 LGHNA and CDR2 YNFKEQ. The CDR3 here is CASSQGVGKNTGELFF. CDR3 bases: TGTGCCAGCAGCCAAGGTGTCGGCAAGAACACCGGGGAGCTGTTTTTT.